This entry lists 18 T cell receptor beta chains sequenced from one sample in a study of T cell repertoires in cytomegalovirus infection. Each CDR3 protein gets one entry after TCRdb re-called the reads with MiXCR. The data contain around 210,000 distinct CDR3 sequences, approximately 7% of them singletons. Sample: PBMCs. These receptors originate from a human donor in good health (CMV status not recorded). Some clones in this sample may be carry-over from other donors' samples.

This clonotype came up once. This may come from a read error, since a much larger clone is one base off. The chain joins TRBV6-2 or TRBV6-3 to TRBJ1-6; D possibly corresponds to TRBD1 (6 bases). There are 14 residues in the CDR3. Germline CDR1 and CDR2: MNHEY and SVGEGT. CDR3 in DNA: TGTGCCAGCAGCCGACAGGTGGTTGATTCACCCGTCCACTTT. Translation: CASSRQVVDSPVHF.

The J gene is TRBJ2-7, the V gene TRBV20-1, with TRBD1 matching 8 bases. J lost 6 bases, V lost 2 bases, and 9 bases had no gene match. This CDR3 comprises 14 residues. The germline CDR1 and CDR2 sequences are DFQATT and SNEGSKA (reference sequence). The CDR3: CSARFRDRGSEQYF. The DNA of the CDR3 is TGCAGTGCTAGATTTCGAGACAGGGGATCCGAGCAGTACTTC.

Comment on this clonotype: This may be a read error: a much more frequent sequence differs by one nucleotide. The J gene is TRBJ2-2, the V gene TRBV5-4, with 11 nucleotides matching TRBD1. CDR1 SGHNT and CDR2 YYREEE come from the germline V gene (reference sequence). CDR3 length: 15 amino acids. The CDR3 reads CASSGWTGGTGVLFF. The CDR3 region has the DNA TGTGCCAGCAGCGGGTGGACAGGGGGCACCGGGGTGCTGTTTTTT.

V is TRBV3-1 and J is TRBJ1-1, with no clear D. Between the trimmed V and J ends, which lost 1 base and 5 bases, there was a span of 11 bases. The CDR3 covers 14 residues. CDR1 is LGHDT, CDR2 YNNKEL, per germline (reference sequence). In nucleotides, the CDR3 is TGTGCCAGCAGCCAAGTTCCGGGGTTGACTGAAGCTTTCTTT. The encoded protein is CASSQVPGLTEAFF.

This clonotype was seen a few times. This CDR3 reads CASSSDADTQYF. CDR3 in DNA: TGTGCCAGCAGTTCAGACGCAGATACGCAGTATTTT. The chain joins TRBV6-1 to TRBJ2-3; no clear D. The CDR3 spans 12 residues. Looked up from germline, CDR1 is MNHNS and CDR2 is SASEGT. Trimming pared 5 bases from V and 4 bases from J, leaving 7 bases between.

In its sample, this clonotype was seen many times. The DNA of the CDR3 is TGTGCCAGCAGCAGCACGAGGTCCAGCTCCTACGAGCAGTACTTC. Its protein is CASSSTRSSSYEQYF. The chain has TRBV12-3 or TRBV12-4 and TRBJ2-7; D gene uncertain. The CDR3 spans 15 residues. V was trimmed by 6 bases and J by 0 bases, leaving 15 bases between them.

At least ten counts were recorded for this clonotype. This chain uses TRBV7-2 with TRBJ1-1; D gene unclear. Germline V CDR1 and CDR2: SGHTA, FQGNSA. CDR3 length: 13 amino acids. V lost 1 base, J lost 4 bases, and 7 bases lay in between. The CDR3 DNA reads as TGTGCCAGCAGCTTAGTGGGCCGCACTGAAGCTTTCTTT. It is translated as CASSLVGRTEAFF.

This clonotype has at least ten counts. V usage is TRBV12-3 or TRBV12-4 and J usage is TRBJ2-7; TRBD2 might be the D (6 bases). This CDR3 contains 15 residues. Between the trimmed V and J ends, which lost 3 bases and 6 bases, there was a span of 18 bases. The CDR3 sequence: CASSFRQGGRREQYF. DNA for the CDR3: TGTGCCAGCAGTTTCCGTCAAGGAGGGAGGCGCGAGCAGTACTTC.

This clonotype was detected ten times or more. The rearrangement joins TRBV20-1 to TRBJ1-1; perhaps TRBD1 as D (5 bases). V was cut by 6 bases and J by 0 bases, with 8 bases left in between. In germline, CDR1 is DFQATT, CDR2 SNEGSKA (reference sequence). The CDR3 extends over 12 amino acids. The CDR3 is CSASTVNTEAFF. The CDR3 nucleotides are TGCAGTGCCTCGACAGTGAACACTGAAGCTTTCTTT.

This clonotype was counted many times. The chain links TRBV29-1 to TRBJ1-2; D is uncertain. The CDR3 is 12 residues long. The V and J ends lost 7 bases and 1 base respectively, with 10 bases between them. In germline, CDR1 is SQVTM, CDR2 ANQGSEA. CDR3 sequence: CSGLTFNYGYTF. CDR3 nucleotide sequence: TGCAGCGGGTTGACATTTAACTATGGCTACACCTTC.

The chain links TRBV18 to TRBJ2-3; D not resolved. Germline V gene data show CDR1 as KGHSH and CDR2 as LQKENI. This CDR3 region has 13 residues. V lost 3 bases, J lost 4 bases, and 8 bases lay in between. Here the CDR3 reads CASSPVPADTQYF. CDR3 bases: TGTGCCAGCTCACCGGTCCCAGCAGATACGCAGTATTTT. Combining the CDR3 with reference TRBV18 and TRBJ2-3 gives the whole variable domain NAGVMQNPRHLVRRRGQEARLRCSPMKGHSHVYWYRQLPEEGLKFMVYLQKENIIDESGMPKERFSAEFPKEGPSILRIQQVVRGDSAAYFCASSPVPADTQYFGPGTRLTVL.

This clonotype was seen many times. The chain joins TRBV5-6 to TRBJ1-5; a possible D gene is TRBD1 (5 bases). The CDR3 loop spans 14 amino acids. Trimming shortened V by 4 bases and J by 4 bases, and 12 bases separated the two germline ends. Per the germline V gene, CDR1 is SGHDT and CDR2 is YYEEEE. CDR3 sequence reads: CASSMGRLNQPQHF. The CDR3 bases are TGTGCCAGCAGCATGGGACGGCTGAATCAGCCCCAGCATTTT.

This clonotype has at least ten counts. The chain links TRBV28 to TRBJ2-7; D gene ambiguous. Germline V CDR1 and CDR2: MDHEN, SYDVKM. The CDR3 is made up of 13 amino acids. V shed 4 bases and J shed 0 bases, with 7 bases lying between them. DNA of the CDR3: TGTGCCAGCAGTTCCAGTTCCTCCTACGAGCAGTACTTC. Translating it yields CASSSSSSYEQYF.

This clonotype was seen repeatedly, ten times or more. The genes are TRBV12-3 or TRBV12-4 and TRBJ2-4; D possibly matches TRBD1 or TRBD2 (6 bases each). The V gene lost 4 bases and the J gene lost 8 bases, with 18 bases spanning the gap. The CDR3 contains 15 residues. CDR3 residues: CASSSHGGAWHIQYF. For the CDR3, the DNA is TGTGCCAGCAGTTCCCACGGGGGCGCTTGGCACATTCAGTACTTC.

This clonotype appeared many times. This chain joins TRBV7-2 and TRBJ1-1; TRBD1 might be the D (6 bases). V lost 4 bases, J lost 4 bases, and 10 bases lay in between. The germline V gene has CDR1 SGHTA and CDR2 FQGNSA. The CDR3 totals 13 residues. In DNA form, the CDR3 reads TGTGCCAGCAGCTCCCAACAGGGCACTGAAGCTTTCTTT. Residues: CASSSQQGTEAFF.

In this sample, this clonotype turned up many times. This chain joins TRBV7-2 and TRBJ2-4; D might be TRBD2 (6 bases). V lost 5 bases and J 4 bases, leaving 18 bases between the germline ends. Per the germline V gene, CDR1 is SGHTA and CDR2 is FQGNSA. This CDR3 comprises 16 residues. The CDR3 DNA sequence: TGTGCCAGCAGCCCTCCCATGCCCGGAGGGAAAAACATTCAGTACTTC. This translates into CASSPPMPGGKNIQYF.

This clonotype was seen repeatedly, ten times or more. This sequence joins TRBV5-5 and TRBJ2-7, with 9 bases lining up with TRBD1. The CDR3 has 14 amino acids. CDR1 and CDR2 (germline): SGHKS, YYEKEE (reference sequence). J lost 3 bases, V lost 5 bases, and 6 bases had no gene match. CDR3 sequence (DNA): TGTGCCAGCAGGGTTGGGACAGGGAGCTACGAGCAGTACTTC. This gives the protein CASRVGTGSYEQYF.

The table lists this clonotype with many counts. V gene TRBV20-1 combines with J gene TRBJ2-3, with 10 bases identical to TRBD2. V dropped 0 bases and J dropped 3; count of bases not matched to a gene: 9. The CDR3 loop spans 17 amino acids. Germline CDR1 and CDR2: DFQATT and SNEGSKA (reference sequence). This chain's CDR3 is CSARDFQRGGRTDTQYF. CDR3 in DNA: TGCAGTGCTAGAGATTTCCAGCGGGGGGGCCGTACAGATACGCAGTATTTT.